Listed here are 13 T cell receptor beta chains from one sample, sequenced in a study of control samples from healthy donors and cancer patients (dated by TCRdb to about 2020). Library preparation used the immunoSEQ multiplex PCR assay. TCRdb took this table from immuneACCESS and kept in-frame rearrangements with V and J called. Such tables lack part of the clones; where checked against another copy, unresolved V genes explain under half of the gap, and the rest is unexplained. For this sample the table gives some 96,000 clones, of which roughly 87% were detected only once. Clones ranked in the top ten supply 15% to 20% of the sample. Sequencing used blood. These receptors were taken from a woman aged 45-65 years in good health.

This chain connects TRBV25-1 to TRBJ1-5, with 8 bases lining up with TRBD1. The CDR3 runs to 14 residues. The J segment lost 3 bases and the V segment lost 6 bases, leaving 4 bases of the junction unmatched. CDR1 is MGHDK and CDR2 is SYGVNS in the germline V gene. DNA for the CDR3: TGTGCCAGCAGCCAGACAGGGGACAATCAGCCCCAGCATTTT. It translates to CASSQTGDNQPQHF. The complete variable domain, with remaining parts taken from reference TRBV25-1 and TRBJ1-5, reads EADIYQTPRYLVIGTGKKITLECSQTMGHDKMYWYQQDPGMELHLIHYSYGVNSTEKGDLSSESTVSRIRTEHFPLTLESARPSHTSQYLCASSQTGDNQPQHFGDGTRLSIL.

CDR3 DNA: TGTGCAAGTCGCTTAGCGGGACAGGCTTACCAAGAGACCCAGTACTTC. Translation gives CASRLAGQAYQETQYF. The V gene is TRBV12-2, the J gene TRBJ2-5; the DNA was not compared with TRBD1, the D call given in the table. TRBV12-2 is recorded as a pseudogene. CDR3 size: 16 residues.

Written as DNA, the CDR3 is TGTGCCAGCAGCTTAGGACACCACCGGGTCCAACGGGACGAGCAGTACGTC. It encodes CASSLGHHRVQRDEQYV. This rearrangement joins TRBV7-2 to TRBJ2-7; D uncertain. Germline CDR1 reads SGHTA; CDR2 reads FQGNSA. The CDR3 is made up of 17 amino acids. V lost 1 base, J lost 5 bases, and 21 bases lay in between.

The CDR3 here is CASSLDRTDYGYTF. The CDR3 DNA reads as TGTGCCAGCAGCTTAGATAGGACGGATTATGGCTACACCTTC. The V call is TRBV11-2, the J call TRBJ1-2; D unclear. Trimming removed 0 bases at V and 5 bases at J, with 10 bases between. CDR3 length: 14 amino acids. Germline V gene lookup returns CDR1 SGHAT and CDR2 FQNNGV.

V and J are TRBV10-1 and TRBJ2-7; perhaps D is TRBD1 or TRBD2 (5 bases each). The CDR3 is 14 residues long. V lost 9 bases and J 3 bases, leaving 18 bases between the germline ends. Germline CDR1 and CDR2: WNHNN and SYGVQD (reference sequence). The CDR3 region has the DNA TGCGCCAGTAACCCTCCCAGGGACCTCTACGAGCAGTACGTC. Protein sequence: CASNPPRDLYEQYV.

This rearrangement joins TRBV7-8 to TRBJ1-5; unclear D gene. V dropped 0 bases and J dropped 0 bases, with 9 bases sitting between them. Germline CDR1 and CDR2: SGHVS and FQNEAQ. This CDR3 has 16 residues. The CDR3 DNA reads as TGTGCCAGCAGCTTAGCTGAGATTTTTAGCAATCAGCCCCAGCATTTT. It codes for CASSLAEIFSNQPQHF.

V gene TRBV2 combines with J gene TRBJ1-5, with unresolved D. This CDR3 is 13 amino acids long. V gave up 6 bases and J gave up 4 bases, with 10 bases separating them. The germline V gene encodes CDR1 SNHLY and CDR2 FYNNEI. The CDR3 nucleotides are TGTGCCAGCAGGCTCGGGGAAAATCAGCCCCAGCATTTT. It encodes CASRLGENQPQHF.

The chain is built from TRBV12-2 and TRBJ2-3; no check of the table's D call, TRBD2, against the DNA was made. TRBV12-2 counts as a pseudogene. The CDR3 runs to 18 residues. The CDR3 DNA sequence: TGTGCAAGTCGCTTAGTACCGGCTAGAAGGCTGCGGGGGGATACGCAGTATTTT. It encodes CASRLVPARRLRGDTQYF.

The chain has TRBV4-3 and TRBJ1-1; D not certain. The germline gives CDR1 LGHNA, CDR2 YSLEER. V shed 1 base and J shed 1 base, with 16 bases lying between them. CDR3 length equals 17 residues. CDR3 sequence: CASSQGSSLTANTEAFF. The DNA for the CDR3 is TGCGCCAGCAGCCAAGGATCAAGTCTAACCGCGAACACTGAAGCTTTCTTT.

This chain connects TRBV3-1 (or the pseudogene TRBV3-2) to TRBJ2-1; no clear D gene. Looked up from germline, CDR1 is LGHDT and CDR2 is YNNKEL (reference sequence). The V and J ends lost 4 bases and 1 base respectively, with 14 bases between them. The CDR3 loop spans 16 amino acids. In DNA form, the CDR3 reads TGTGCCAGCAGCCTCCCCAGTACCCGGTCCTACAATGAGCAGTTCTTC. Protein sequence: CASSLPSTRSYNEQFF.

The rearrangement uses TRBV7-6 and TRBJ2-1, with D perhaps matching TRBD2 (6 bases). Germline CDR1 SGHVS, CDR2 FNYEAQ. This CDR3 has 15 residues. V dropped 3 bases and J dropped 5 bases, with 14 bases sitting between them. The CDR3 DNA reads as TGTGCCAGCAGCTTGGGGGGAGTATGGAACAATGAGCAGTTCTTC. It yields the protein CASSLGGVWNNEQFF.

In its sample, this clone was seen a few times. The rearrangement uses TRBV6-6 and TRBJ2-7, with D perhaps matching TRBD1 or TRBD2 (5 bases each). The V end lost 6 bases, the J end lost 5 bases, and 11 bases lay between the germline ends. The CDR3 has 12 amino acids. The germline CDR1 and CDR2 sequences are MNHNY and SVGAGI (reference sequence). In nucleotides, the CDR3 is TGTGCCAGCAGCCCACTAGGGGACGAGCAGTACGTC. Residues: CASSPLGDEQYV.

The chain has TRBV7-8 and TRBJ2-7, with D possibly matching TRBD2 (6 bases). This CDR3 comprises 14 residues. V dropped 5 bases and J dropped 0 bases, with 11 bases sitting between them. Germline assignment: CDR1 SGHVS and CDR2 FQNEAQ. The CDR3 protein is CASSILADSYEQYF. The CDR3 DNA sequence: TGTGCCAGCAGCATATTAGCGGACTCCTACGAGCAGTACTTC.